The next 15 T cell receptor beta chains were all read from a single sample in a study of T cells in Graves' hyperthyroidism and ophthalmopathy. The source material, RNA transcripts, was used to amplify TCR beta CDR3 regions. The study used the HTBI primer set for a first-round RT-PCR of the TCR CDR3. TCRdb processed the multiplex PCR reads anew with MiXCR; each CDR3 protein has one entry. Of around 600,000 distinct CDR3 sequences in the sample, approximately 15% were seen once. Sequences were obtained from blood. Receptors originate from a woman aged 18 to 35 with Graves' ophthalmopathy.

This clonotype was detected many times. This rearrangement joins TRBV6-1 to TRBJ1-1, with D unclear. Per germline, CDR1 MNHNS and CDR2 SASEGT. The CDR3 covers 14 residues. The germline V and J ends were trimmed by 6 bases and 3 bases, with 14 bases remaining between them. CDR3 loop: CASSLHPRDTEAFF. CDR3 nucleotide sequence: TGTGCCAGCAGCCTACACCCTAGGGACACTGAAGCTTTCTTT.

The sample holds many counts of this clonotype. The J gene is TRBJ2-7, the V gene TRBV7-2, with 7 positions matching TRBD2. Trimming took 6 bases from V and 3 from J; bases not matched to a gene: 5. CDR3 size: 13 residues. Germline values: CDR1 SGHTA, CDR2 FQGNSA. In DNA, the CDR3 is TGTGCCAGCAGTACACTAGCGTACTACGAGCAGTACTTC. Encoded protein: CASSTLAYYEQYF.

This clonotype occurred many times. The V gene is TRBV7-8, the J gene TRBJ2-3; TRBD2 is a possible D gene (6 bases). Per the germline V gene, CDR1 is SGHVS and CDR2 is FQNEAQ. The CDR3 sequence is 14 residues long. The germline V and J ends were trimmed by 5 bases and 10 bases, with 19 bases remaining between them. This chain's CDR3 is CASSLRAGRDPQYF. The CDR3 coding sequence is TGTGCCAGCAGCCTACGGGCGGGAAGGGACCCGCAGTATTTT.

This chain joins TRBV3-1 and TRBJ2-6, with 10 bases lining up with TRBD2. This CDR3 comprises 17 residues. Trimming took 7 bases from V and 0 from J; bases not matched to a gene: 6. Germline V CDR1 and CDR2: LGHDT, YNNKEL (reference sequence). CDR3 in amino acids: CASNHGLAVSGANVLTF. CDR3 bases: TGTGCCAGCAACCACGGACTAGCGGTCTCTGGGGCCAACGTCCTGACTTTC.

Ten or more counts support this clonotype. CDR3 nucleotides: TGTGCCAGCAGGAGAGAGACAGGAACCTACGAGCAGTACTTC. Its translation: CASRRETGTYEQYF. This chain links TRBV2 with TRBJ2-7; maybe TRBD1 (6 bases). CDR1 and CDR2 (germline): SNHLY, FYNNEI. The ends were cut back, 6 bases at V and 2 bases at J, with 14 bases in the middle. The CDR3 loop spans 14 amino acids. Drawing the rest from reference TRBV2 and TRBJ2-7, the complete variable domain is EPEVTQTPSHQVTQMGQEVILRCVPISNHLYFYWYRQILGQKVEFLVSFYNNEISEKSEIFDDQFSVERPDGSNFTLKIRSTKLEDSAMYFCASRRETGTYEQYFGPGTRLTVT.

At least ten counts were recorded for this clonotype. The J gene is TRBJ2-2, the V gene TRBV6-2 or TRBV6-3, with TRBD2 matching over 11 bases. CDR1 and CDR2 (germline): MNHEY, SVGEGT. Trimming cost V 2 bases and J 7 bases; bases outside gene matches: 9. The CDR3 is 17 amino acids. CDR3 sequence reads: CASSYPMPLAGGGELFF. The CDR3, as DNA: TGTGCCAGCAGTTACCCGATGCCCCTAGCGGGGGGCGGGGAGCTGTTTTTT.

The table lists this clonotype with many counts. CDR3 protein: CASSPPWGQPYEQYF. The CDR3 bases are TGTGCCAGCAGTCCGCCGTGGGGCCAGCCGTACGAGCAGTACTTC. The J gene is TRBJ2-7, the V gene TRBV25-1; a weak D match, TRBD1 (5 bases). The germline gives CDR1 MGHDK, CDR2 SYGVNS. The ends were cut back, 5 bases at V and 4 bases at J, with 18 bases in the middle. The CDR3 is made up of 15 amino acids.

Many counts were recorded for this clonotype. The chain links TRBV11-3 to TRBJ2-3, with 10 bases identical to TRBD2. CDR1 is SGHNT and CDR2 is YENEEA in the germline V gene. The J segment lost 4 bases and the V segment lost 5 bases, leaving 9 bases of the junction unmatched. The CDR3 sequence is 16 residues long. The CDR3 nucleotides are TGTGCCAGCAGCCTTCTAGCGGGAGATGAAGCAGATACGCAGTATTTT. Its translation is CASSLLAGDEADTQYF.

The CDR3, as DNA: TGTGCCAGTAGTATACGCGGCAGGGCGAACACTGAAGCTTTCTTT. Its translation: CASSIRGRANTEAFF. The chain couples TRBV19 to TRBJ1-1; a possible D gene is TRBD1 (5 bases). Germline V gene data show CDR1 as LNHDA and CDR2 as SQIVND (reference sequence). Trimming removed 2 bases at V and 1 base at J, with 11 bases between. CDR3 length equals 15 residues.

Comment on this clonotype: Mismatch with germline at one junction end may stem from a read error. The chain carries TRBV29-1 and TRBJ1-2; no clear D gene. The germline gives CDR1 SQVTM, CDR2 ANQGSEA. The CDR3 runs to 15 residues. CDR3: CSVEDGYNRNYSYTF. As DNA, the CDR3 is TGCAGCGTTGAAGATGGATACAACCGTAACTATAGCTACACCTTC.

This clonotype was counted many times. The chain uses TRBV27 and TRBJ2-4; D remains ambiguous. Trimming removed 0 bases from V and 1 base from J, with 4 bases in between. The CDR3 extends over 14 amino acids. Germline CDR1 and CDR2: MNHEY and SMNVEV (reference sequence). CDR3 DNA sequence: TGTGCCAGCAGTTTATCGGGGGCCAAAAACATTCAGTACTTC. It encodes CASSLSGAKNIQYF.

This chain joins TRBV13 and TRBJ2-1; 11 bases agree with TRBD2. V lost 0 bases, J lost 9 bases, and 10 bases stayed unmatched. CDR1 is PRHDT and CDR2 is FYEKMQ in the germline V gene (reference sequence). This CDR3 spans 17 amino acids. Here the CDR3 reads CASSLGQTSGSKGEQFF. The CDR3 bases are TGTGCCAGCAGCTTAGGCCAAACTAGCGGGAGTAAGGGTGAGCAGTTCTTC.

This clonotype was counted many times. This sequence joins TRBV29-1 and TRBJ2-1, with 11 bases that match TRBD2. Germline values: CDR1 SQVTM, CDR2 ANQGSEA. The CDR3 is 14 residues long. Trimming took 2 bases from V and 8 from J; bases not matched to a gene: 5. CDR3 sequence: CSVEIAGGRDEQFF. CDR3 bases: TGCAGCGTTGAAATAGCGGGAGGGCGGGATGAGCAGTTCTTC.

This clonotype was counted at least ten times. V and J are TRBV2 and TRBJ1-1; 9 positions match TRBD1. V lost 6 bases and J lost 4; bases outside the gene matches: 3. The CDR3 length is 13 residues. Germline CDR1 reads SNHLY; CDR2 reads FYNNEI. The CDR3 loop is CASSGTGSTEAFF. Written as DNA, the CDR3 is TGTGCCAGCAGCGGGACAGGGAGCACTGAAGCTTTCTTT.

At least ten counts were recorded for this clonotype. V gene TRBV30 combines with J gene TRBJ2-1, with unresolved D. In germline, CDR1 is GTSNPN, CDR2 SVGIG (reference sequence). The CDR3 loop spans 15 amino acids. V was trimmed by 0 bases and J by 2 bases, leaving 11 bases between them. CDR3: CAWSVHPNPYNEQFF. CDR3 bases: TGTGCCTGGAGTGTACACCCAAACCCCTACAATGAGCAGTTCTTC.